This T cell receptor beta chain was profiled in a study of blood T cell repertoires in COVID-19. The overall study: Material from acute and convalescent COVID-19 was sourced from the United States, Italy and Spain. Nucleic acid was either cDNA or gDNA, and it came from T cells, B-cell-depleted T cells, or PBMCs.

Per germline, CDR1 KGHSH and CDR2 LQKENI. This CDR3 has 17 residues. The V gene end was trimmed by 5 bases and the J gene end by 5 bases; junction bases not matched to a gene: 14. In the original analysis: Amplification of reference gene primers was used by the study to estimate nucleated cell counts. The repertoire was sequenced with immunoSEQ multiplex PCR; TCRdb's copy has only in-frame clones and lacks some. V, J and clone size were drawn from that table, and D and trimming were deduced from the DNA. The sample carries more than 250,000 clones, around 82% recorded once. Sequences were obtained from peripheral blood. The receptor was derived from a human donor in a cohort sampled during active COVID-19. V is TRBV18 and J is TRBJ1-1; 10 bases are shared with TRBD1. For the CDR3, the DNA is TGTGCCAGCTCATCCACCCCGGGACAGGGGAAGAGAACTGAAGCTTTCTTT. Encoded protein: CASSSTPGQGKRTEAFF.